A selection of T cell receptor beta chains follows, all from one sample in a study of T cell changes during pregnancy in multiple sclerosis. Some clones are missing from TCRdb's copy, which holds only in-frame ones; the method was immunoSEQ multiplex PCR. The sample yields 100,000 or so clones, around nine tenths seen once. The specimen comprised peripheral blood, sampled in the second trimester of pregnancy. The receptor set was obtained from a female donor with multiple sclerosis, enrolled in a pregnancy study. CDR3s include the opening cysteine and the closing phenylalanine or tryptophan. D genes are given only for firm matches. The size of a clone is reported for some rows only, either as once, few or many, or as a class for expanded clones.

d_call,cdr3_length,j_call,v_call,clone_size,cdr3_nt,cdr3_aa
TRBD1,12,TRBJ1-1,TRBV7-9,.,TGTGCCAGCCAACAGGGGGGGACTGAAGCTTTCTTT,CASQQGGTEAFF
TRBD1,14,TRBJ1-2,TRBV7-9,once,TGTGCCAGCAGTCGTGGACAGGGGGACTATGGCTACACCTTC,CASSRGQGDYGYTF
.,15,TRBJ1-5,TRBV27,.,TGTGCCAGCAGTGAAGCTACAGGGTCCAATCAGCCCCAGCATTTT,CASSEATGSNQPQHF
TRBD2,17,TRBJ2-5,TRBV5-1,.,TGCGCCAGCAGCTCTCAGGGACTAGCGGGAGCCCCAGAGACCCAGTACTTC,CASSSQGLAGAPETQYF
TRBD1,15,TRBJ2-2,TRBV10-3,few,TGTGCCACCCGGGTGGGGGACAGGAACACCGGGGAGCTGTTTTTT,CATRVGDRNTGELFF
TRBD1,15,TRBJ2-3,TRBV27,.,TGTGCCAGCAGCCCCGCCCGACAGGGCGCAGATACGCAGTATTTT,CASSPARQGADTQYF
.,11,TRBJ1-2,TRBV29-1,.,TGCAGCGTACAGGCCCTATCCGGCTACACCTTC,CSVQALSGYTF
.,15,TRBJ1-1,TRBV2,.,TGTGCCAGCAGTGAACAGTTTAAAATGAACACTGAAGCTTTCTTT,CASSEQFKMNTEAFF
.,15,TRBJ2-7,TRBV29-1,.,TGCAGCGTTGAAGGGGCCGCCAAGAGCTCCTACGAGCAGTACTTC,CSVEGAAKSSYEQYF
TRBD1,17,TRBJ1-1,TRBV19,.,TGTGCCAGTAGTATGCCCCCCAGGGGGCGTATGAACACTGAAGCTTTCTTT,CASSMPPRGRMNTEAFF
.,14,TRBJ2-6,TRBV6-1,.,TGTGCCAGCAGTGTGTATGCTGGGGCCAACGTCCTGACTTTC,CASSVYAGANVLTF
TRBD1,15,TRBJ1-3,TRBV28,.,TGTGCCAGCAGTTTAACAGGGGGATCTGGAAACACCATATATTTT,CASSLTGGSGNTIYF
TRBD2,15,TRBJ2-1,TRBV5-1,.,TGCGCCAGCAGCTCACTAGCGGGGGGGCCGAATGAGCAGTTCTTC,CASSSLAGGPNEQFF
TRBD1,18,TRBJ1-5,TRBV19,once,TGTGCCAGTAGTATCCGCGTACAGGGGGCCAGGAGCAATCAGCCCCAGCATTTT,CASSIRVQGARSNQPQHF
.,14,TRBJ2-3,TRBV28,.,TGTGCCAGCAGTGGGGGACATCCCACAGATACGCAGTATTTT,CASSGGHPTDTQYF
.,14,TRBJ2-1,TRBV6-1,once,TGTGCCAGTCTCGGGATTCGCTCCTACAATGAGCAGTTCTTC,CASLGIRSYNEQFF
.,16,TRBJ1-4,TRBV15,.,TGTGCCACCAGCGCAGGGGCACGGGCAACTAATGAAAAACTGTTTTTT,CATSAGARATNEKLFF
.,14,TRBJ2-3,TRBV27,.,TGTGCCAGCAGTTTCTGGGGAGGCACAGATACGCAGTATTTT,CASSFWGGTDTQYF
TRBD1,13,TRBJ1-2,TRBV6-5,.,TGTGCCAGCAGGGACAGGGCGGGGTCTGGCTACACCTTC,CASRDRAGSGYTF
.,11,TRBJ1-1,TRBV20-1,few,TGCAGTGCTAGATGGGGGACAGAAGCTTTCTTT,CSARWGTEAFF
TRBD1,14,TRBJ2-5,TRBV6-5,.,TGTGCCAGCAGTTTGTGGACAGGGACTGAGACCCAGTACTTC,CASSLWTGTETQYF
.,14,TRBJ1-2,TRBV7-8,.,TGTGCCAGCAGCTTAAATCCGGTAAACTATGGCTACACCTTC,CASSLNPVNYGYTF
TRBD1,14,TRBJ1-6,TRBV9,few,TGTGCCAGCAGCGGCGGGACAGTCAATTCACCCCTCCACTTT,CASSGGTVNSPLHF
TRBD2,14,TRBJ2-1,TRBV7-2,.,TGTGCCGACGGGCGGGGGGGCTCCTACAATGAGCAGTTCTTC,CADGRGGSYNEQFF
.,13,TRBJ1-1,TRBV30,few,TGTGCCTGGAAATTGGCAGGGAACACTGAAGCTTTCTTT,CAWKLAGNTEAFF
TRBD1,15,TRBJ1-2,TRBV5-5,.,TGTGCCAGCAGCCATGGACAGGGGGGGACCTATGGCTACACCTTC,CASSHGQGGTYGYTF
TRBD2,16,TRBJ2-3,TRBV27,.,TGTGCCAGCAGTTTAACACTAGCGGCCTCCACAGATACGCAGTATTTT,CASSLTLAASTDTQYF